This T cell receptor beta chain was profiled in a study of T cell changes during pregnancy in multiple sclerosis. This CDR3 contains 14 residues. Germline-derived CDR1 and CDR2 are MNHNS and SASEGT. V gave up 4 bases and J gave up 5 bases; unmatched junction bases: 4. The data were produced by immunoSEQ multiplex PCR, yet TCRdb's version contains in-frame clones alone and is incomplete. The data contain 75,000 to 85,000 clones, roughly 93% of them singletons. The specimen was peripheral blood, collected in the second trimester of pregnancy. The chain carries TRBV6-1 and TRBJ2-2; TRBD1 aligns across 7 bases. The TCR originated in a female donor with multiple sclerosis, enrolled in a pregnancy study. The chain's CDR3 is CASSGDRSTGELFF. Here the CDR3 DNA reads TGTGCCAGCAGTGGGGACAGATCGACCGGGGAGCTGTTTTTT.